Sequencing of this T cell receptor (beta chain) was carried out in a study of CD8+CD57+ T cells in acquired aplastic anemia. This CDR3 spans 15 amino acids. Trimming took off 8 bases at V and 2 bases at J, with 16 bases between the two ends. The template used for profiling TCR beta VDJ and CDR3 was genomic DNA. MiXCR, run by TCRdb on the reads, gives a single entry per CDR3 protein. This table holds 220,000 or so distinct CDR3 sequences, 50% to 70% found once. Individuals selected for sequencing had exhibited CD8+CD57+ cell expansion on flow cytometry. The TCR sequence derives from a human donor with aplastic anemia. The chain combines TRBV12-3 or TRBV12-4 with TRBJ2-1; TRBD2 is a possible D gene (5 bases). The specimen sequenced was sorted CD4+, CD8+, or CD8+CD57+ T cells (not recorded which) from PBMCs. The CDR3 here is CASGPAAGTYNEQFF. The CDR3 DNA reads as TGTGCCAGCGGTCCAGCGGCTGGTACCTACAATGAGCAGTTCTTC.